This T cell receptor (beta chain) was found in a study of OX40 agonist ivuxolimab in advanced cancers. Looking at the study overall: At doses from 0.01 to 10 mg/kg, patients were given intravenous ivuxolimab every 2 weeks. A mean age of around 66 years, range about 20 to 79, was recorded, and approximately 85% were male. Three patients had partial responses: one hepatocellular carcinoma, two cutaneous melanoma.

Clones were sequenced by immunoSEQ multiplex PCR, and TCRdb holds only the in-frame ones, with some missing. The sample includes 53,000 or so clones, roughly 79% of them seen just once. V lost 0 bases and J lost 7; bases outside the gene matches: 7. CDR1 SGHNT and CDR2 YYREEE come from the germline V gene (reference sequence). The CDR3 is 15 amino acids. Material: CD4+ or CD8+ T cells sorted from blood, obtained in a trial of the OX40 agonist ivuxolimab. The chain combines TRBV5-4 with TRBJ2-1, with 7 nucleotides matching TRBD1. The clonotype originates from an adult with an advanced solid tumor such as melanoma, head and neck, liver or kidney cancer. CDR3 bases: TGTGCCAGCAGCTTGGAAAGGGGGCCAACTAATGAGCAGTTCTTC. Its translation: CASSLERGPTNEQFF.